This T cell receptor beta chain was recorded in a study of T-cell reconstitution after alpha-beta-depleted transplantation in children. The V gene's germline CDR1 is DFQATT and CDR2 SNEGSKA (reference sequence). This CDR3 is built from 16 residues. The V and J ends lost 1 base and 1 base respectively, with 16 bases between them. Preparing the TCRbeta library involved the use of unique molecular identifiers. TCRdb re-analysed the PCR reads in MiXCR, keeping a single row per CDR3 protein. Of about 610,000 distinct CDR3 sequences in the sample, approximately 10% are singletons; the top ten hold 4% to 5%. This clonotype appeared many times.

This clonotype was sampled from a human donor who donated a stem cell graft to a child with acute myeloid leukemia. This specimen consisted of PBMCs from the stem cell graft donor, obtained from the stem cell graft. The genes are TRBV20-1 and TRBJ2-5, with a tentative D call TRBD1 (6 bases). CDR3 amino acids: CSARVDRWGGQETQYF. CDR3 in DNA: TGCAGTGCTAGAGTCGACAGGTGGGGCGGCCAAGAGACCCAGTACTTC.